A selection of T cell receptor beta chains follows, all from one sample in a study of T cell responses to AZD1222 COVID-19 vaccine. Produced via immunoSEQ multiplex PCR; TCRdb's table is partial and in-frame only. The sample yields tens of thousands of clones, 90% seen once. The starting material was peripheral blood, obtained 28 days after the second AZD1222 dose. Source of these receptors: an adult who received the AZD1222 COVID-19 vaccine. The CDR3 runs from the conserved cysteine through the conserved F or W. The order of the fields is V gene, clone size, J gene, D gene, CDR3 DNA, CDR3 protein. D genes are given only for firm matches. The listing skips clone size in some rows; elsewhere it reads once, few, many or a size class.

>TRBV3-1/TRBV3-2|NA|TRBJ1-1|NA
TGTGCCAGCAGCCAAGACGGAGGGGGGACTGAAGCTTTCTTT
CASSQDGGGTEAFF
>TRBV27|NA|TRBJ2-7|TRBD2
TGTGCCAGCAGGCTAGCGGGGCCCGCCGAGCAGTACTTC
CASRLAGPAEQYF
>TRBV3-1/TRBV3-2|NA|TRBJ2-5|NA
TGTGCCAGCAGCCAAGTCGCTAGCTTGGAGACCCAGTACTTC
CASSQVASLETQYF
>TRBV6-1|NA|TRBJ2-1|TRBD1
TGTGCCAGCAGTGATGGGGACAGTTCCTACAATGAGCAGTTCTTC
CASSDGDSSYNEQFF
>TRBV30|once|TRBJ1-1|NA
TGTGCCTGGAGTGAGGTGGGAGGCACTGAAGCTTTCTTT
CAWSEVGGTEAFF
>TRBV4-2|NA|TRBJ2-1|TRBD2
TGTGCCAGCAGCCCCGGACTAGCGGGGCTCCCTTACTCCTACAATGAGCAGTTCTTC
CASSPGLAGLPYSYNEQFF
>TRBV11-1|once|TRBJ2-7|TRBD1
TGTGCCAGCAGCTTCCCCACCGGGACAGGGACCTACGAGCAGTACTTC
CASSFPTGTGTYEQYF
>TRBV5-1|NA|TRBJ1-3|TRBD1
TGCGCCAGCAGTTTCACAGGGGCTGGAAACACCATATATTTT
CASSFTGAGNTIYF
>TRBV15|NA|TRBJ2-1|NA
TGTGCCACCAGCAGTCGAATGGGCACTTCCTACAATGAGCAGTTCTTC
CATSSRMGTSYNEQFF
>TRBV6-5|NA|TRBJ2-7|TRBD1
TGTGCCAGCAGGAGGGGGGGACAGGGGGACTACGAGCAGTACTTC
CASRRGGQGDYEQYF
>TRBV30|NA|TRBJ2-1|NA
TGTGCCTGGAGTCTTCTGGGACGCTCCTACAATGAGCAGTTCTTC
CAWSLLGRSYNEQFF
>TRBV29-1|once|TRBJ1-1|NA
TGCAGCGTTACTTTGACCCGGATGAACACTGAAGCTTTCTTT
CSVTLTRMNTEAFF
>TRBV7-3|NA|TRBJ1-2|NA
TGTGCCAGCAGCAAAACTGGGGCAGAAGCTAACTATGGCTACACCTTC
CASSKTGAEANYGYTF
>TRBV5-8|NA|TRBJ2-3|TRBD1
TGTGCCAGCAACCGGGACAGTAGCACAGATACGCAGTATTTT
CASNRDSSTDTQYF
>TRBV5-1|NA|TRBJ1-5|TRBD1
TGCGCCAGCAGCTTGAGGCCAGGGGGCGCATCGGAGCCCCAGCATTTT
CASSLRPGGASEPQHF
>TRBV5-1|NA|TRBJ1-1|NA
TGCGCCAGCAGCTTGGGGCCTGGGGACACTGAAGCTTTCTTT
CASSLGPGDTEAFF
>TRBV5-1|NA|TRBJ1-3|NA
TGCGCCAGCAGCTTGGACTGGGACTCTGGAAACACCATATATTTT
CASSLDWDSGNTIYF
>TRBV10-3|NA|TRBJ2-4|NA
TGTGCCATCGCTCAGAAATCGGAAAACATTCAGTACTTC
CAIAQKSENIQYF
>TRBV11-3|once|TRBJ2-1|TRBD2
TGTGCCAGCAGCTCGACTAGCGGAGACAATGAGCAGTTCTTC
CASSSTSGDNEQFF
>TRBV9|NA|TRBJ1-1|TRBD1
TGTGCCAGCAGCGTAGGGACAGGGAGCCACACTGAAGCTTTCTTT
CASSVGTGSHTEAFF
>TRBV18|NA|TRBJ2-7|TRBD1
TGTGCCAGCTCGCCTCCCGGGACAGGGGGCTACGAGCAGTACTTC
CASSPPGTGGYEQYF
>TRBV5-4|NA|TRBJ2-3|TRBD2
TGTGCCAGCAGTAGCGGGAGAGGACACTCAGATACGCAGTATTTT
CASSSGRGHSDTQYF
>TRBV25-1|NA|TRBJ1-1|TRBD1
TGTGCCAGCAGTGAATGGGGGACAGGGGCCGTGAACACTGAAGCTTTCTTT
CASSEWGTGAVNTEAFF
>TRBV11-3|NA|TRBJ1-6|NA
TGTGCCAGCAAAAGTTGGCAGAATAATTCACCCCTCCACTTT
CASKSWQNNSPLHF
>TRBV19|NA|TRBJ1-4|NA
TGTGCCAGTAGTATCTCACGCGCAACTAATGAAAAACTGTTTTTT
CASSISRATNEKLFF
>TRBV10-3|NA|TRBJ1-1|TRBD1
TGTGCCATCAGGGGACAGGACATAATGAACACTGAAGCTTTCTTT
CAIRGQDIMNTEAFF
>TRBV6-5|NA|TRBJ1-1|NA
TGTGCCAGCAGTTATGCCCCCCTTAAGGACACTGAAGCTTTCTTT
CASSYAPLKDTEAFF
>TRBV2|NA|TRBJ1-5|NA
TGTGCCAGCAGCTTCACATCGGGCAATCAGCCCCAGCATTTT
CASSFTSGNQPQHF
>TRBV7-9|NA|TRBJ1-1|NA
TGTGCCAGCAGCTTAGCGAACGGCCTCGAGGGAGCTTTCTTT
CASSLANGLEGAFF
>TRBV5-1|NA|TRBJ2-2|TRBD2
TGCGCCAGCAGCTTGGCCACTAGCGGGTTCGGGGCCGGGGAGCTGTTTTTT
CASSLATSGFGAGELFF
>TRBV12-3/TRBV12-4|NA|TRBJ1-5|NA
TGTGCCAGCAGTCCTAGGGTAAATCAGCCCCAGCATTTT
CASSPRVNQPQHF
>TRBV21-1|NA|TRBJ2-1|NA
TGTGCCAGCAGCCCTCGCAGGGCCGGTGAGCAGTTCTTC
CASSPRRAGEQFF
>TRBV5-1|NA|TRBJ2-3|NA
TGCGCCAGTCATCTTAGGGGATGGGGCACAGATACGCAGTATTTT
CASHLRGWGTDTQYF
>TRBV20-1|NA|TRBJ2-2|NA
TGCAGTGCTAGTCTCGGACCCGCGAACACCGGGGAGCTGTTTTTT
CSASLGPANTGELFF
>TRBV27|once|TRBJ1-3|NA
TGTGCCAGCAGTCCTTGGGACGGTGGAAACACCATATATTTT
CASSPWDGGNTIYF
>TRBV27|NA|TRBJ1-5|TRBD1
TGTGCCAGCAGTTTATCGACCGTACTACCGGGACAGGGGGCGCGGGGAAGCAATCAGCCCCAGCATTTT
CASSLSTVLPGQGARGSNQPQHF
>TRBV3-1/TRBV3-2|NA|TRBJ2-5|TRBD2
TGTGTCAGCAGCCAATCTAGCGGGGGTGGGGAGACCCAGTACTTC
CVSSQSSGGGETQYF
>TRBV2|NA|TRBJ2-7|TRBD2
TGTGCCGGGTCTACGGGACTAGCAAACTCCGAGCAGTACTTC
CAGSTGLANSEQYF
>TRBV5-1|NA|TRBJ1-2|TRBD1
TGCGCCAGCAGCCCAACGGGACAGGACTATGGCTACACCTTC
CASSPTGQDYGYTF
>TRBV7-9|NA|TRBJ2-1|NA
TGTGCCAGCAGCTTAGTAACAGCGTCTGAGCAGTTCTTC
CASSLVTASEQFF
>TRBV5-1|NA|TRBJ1-1|NA
TGCGCCAGCAGCTTGGAGGCTCTCCCCCGGGGAGCTTTCTTT
CASSLEALPRGAFF
>TRBV19|NA|TRBJ1-3|NA
TGTGCCAGTAGCAGTGAAGGAAACACCATATATTTT
CASSSEGNTIYF
>TRBV18|NA|TRBJ2-7|NA
TGTGCCAGCTCACCGGACACCCAGCAGTACTTC
CASSPDTQQYF
>TRBV9|few|TRBJ1-2|TRBD1
TGTGCCAGCAGCCTGTCGGGACAGTATCATGGCTACACCTTC
CASSLSGQYHGYTF
>TRBV3-1/TRBV3-2|NA|TRBJ1-6|TRBD1
TGTGCCTCAGATTCGGGACAGGGCCGATCACCCCTCCACTTT
CASDSGQGRSPLHF
>TRBV27|NA|TRBJ2-7|NA
TGTGCCAGCAGCCGGAGAGGCCACTACGAGCAGTACTTC
CASSRRGHYEQYF
>TRBV18|once|TRBJ2-7|TRBD1
TGTGCCAGCTCACCGATGACAGGGGGTAGAAGCTACGAGCAGTACTTC
CASSPMTGGRSYEQYF
>TRBV7-2|NA|TRBJ2-3|TRBD2
TGTGCCAGCAGCTTACCGACTAGCGGGACAGATACGCAGTATTTT
CASSLPTSGTDTQYF
>TRBV29-1|few|TRBJ1-2|NA
TGCAGCGTTGAAGACGGGGGCGCGAGAGGCTACACCTTC
CSVEDGGARGYTF
>TRBV11-3|NA|TRBJ1-1|NA
TGTGCCAGCAGCTTAGCGCGGGGGAACACTGAAGCTTTCTTT
CASSLARGNTEAFF
>TRBV12-5|NA|TRBJ2-5|NA
TGTGCTAGTGGTTTGGGACTGCAGCAAGAGACCCAGTACTTC
CASGLGLQQETQYF
>TRBV30|NA|TRBJ1-1|NA
TGTGCCTGGGTCACAAACATTTATGAAGCTTTCTTT
CAWVTNIYEAFF